The 31 T cell receptor beta chains listed next were all sequenced from one sample in a study of early T cells in non-severe SARS-CoV-2 infection. TCRdb redid the calling of the 5' RACE reads with MiXCR, one entry per CDR3 protein. The sample records about 64,000 distinct CDR3 sequences, 10% to 15% being singletons. Material: whole blood. The receptor set was obtained from an adult who was a healthcare worker with PCR-confirmed SARS-CoV-2 infection or an uninfected control (not recorded which).

This clonotype has a count of ten or more. The chain recombines TRBV12-3 or TRBV12-4 with TRBJ2-2; D remains ambiguous. The CDR3 loop spans 12 amino acids. V lost 5 bases to trimming and J lost 4 bases, with 5 bases between them. CDR3 in amino acids: CASSPLTGELFF. DNA of the CDR3: TGTGCCAGCAGTCCACTCACCGGGGAGCTGTTTTTT.

This clonotype was seen more than once but under ten times. The chain employs TRBV5-1 and TRBJ2-7; 7 bases map to TRBD1. The CDR3 extends over 15 amino acids. CDR1 is SGHRS, CDR2 YFSETQ, per germline. The trim removed 2 bases at V and 1 base at J, leaving 6 bases unmatched. The CDR3 nucleotides read TGCGCCAGCAGCTTTTCGGGACAGACTTCCTACGAGCAGTACTTC. Translation gives CASSFSGQTSYEQYF.

This clonotype was seen ten or more times. V usage is TRBV2 and J usage is TRBJ2-7; 11 bases fit TRBD1. The V and J ends lost 3 bases and 3 bases, in that order; junction bases with no gene match: 4. The CDR3 runs to 15 residues. The germline CDR1 and CDR2 sequences are SNHLY and FYNNEI. CDR3 region: CASSERTGGLYEQYF. For the CDR3, the DNA is TGTGCCAGCAGTGAGAGGACAGGGGGCCTCTACGAGCAGTACTTC.

This chain joins TRBV7-9 and TRBJ2-3, with D possibly TRBD2 on 5 matching bases. V was pared by 4 bases and J by 14 bases, with 13 bases between. Germline CDR1 and CDR2: SEHNR and FQNEAQ (reference sequence). The CDR3 is 11 residues long. CDR3 nucleotides: TGTGCCAGCAGCTCTAGCCTCCGGCGGTATTTT. This sequence encodes CASSSSLRRYF.

This clonotype was seen ten or more times. V is TRBV11-3 and J is TRBJ1-1; 12 bases match TRBD1. Germline values: CDR1 SGHNT, CDR2 YENEEA. J gave up 7 bases and V 3 bases, and 9 bases lay outside the gene matches. This CDR3 has 16 residues. The CDR3 sequence is CASSLSGTGGGNEAFF. The CDR3 coding sequence is TGTGCCAGCAGCTTGAGTGGGACAGGGGGCGGAAATGAAGCTTTCTTT.

This clonotype occurred a few times. The V call is TRBV7-2, the J call TRBJ2-3; perhaps D is TRBD1 or TRBD2 (6 bases each). Germline CDR1 and CDR2: SGHTA and FQGNSA. The CDR3 runs to 14 residues. Trimming left V 5 bases short and J 6 bases short, with 15 bases between. CDR3: CASSGGRHADTQYF. DNA for the CDR3: TGTGCCAGCAGCGGGGGGCGACACGCGGATACGCAGTATTTT.

This clonotype occurred many times. The chain uses TRBV5-1 and TRBJ1-6; 7 bases are shared with TRBD1. The CDR3 length is 18 residues. Trimming took 1 base from V and 8 from J; bases not matched to a gene: 15. Germline-derived CDR1 and CDR2 are SGHRS and YFSETQ. For the CDR3, the DNA is TGCGCCAGCAGCTTGTTCCGGGGGACAGCTTCTTCGTATTCACCCCTCCACTTT. This encodes CASSLFRGTASSYSPLHF.

This sequence joins TRBV7-2 and TRBJ1-1; possibly TRBD1 for D (6 bases). The CDR3 is 14 amino acids. Trimming took off 2 bases at V and 5 bases at J, with 12 bases between the two ends. CDR1 is SGHTA, CDR2 FQGNSA, per germline. The CDR3 DNA follows: TGTGCCAGCAGCTTATGGGCAGGGGAAACTGAAGCTTTCTTT. As protein: CASSLWAGETEAFF.

V is TRBV10-2 and J is TRBJ2-2, with 12 bases matching TRBD2. The length of the CDR3 is 16 residues. From germline, CDR1 is WSHSY and CDR2 SAAADI. V gave up 6 bases and J gave up 5 bases; unmatched junction bases: 7. For the CDR3, the DNA is TGCGCCAGCAGCGCTCCTAGCGGGAGGGCAACCGGGGAGCTGTTTTTT. Translating it yields CASSAPSGRATGELFF.

The rearrangement joins TRBV24-1 to TRBJ2-1; TRBD1 aligns across 9 bases. CDR1 and CDR2 (germline): KGHDR, SFDVKD. This CDR3 has 16 residues. The V gene end was trimmed by 5 bases and the J gene end by 4 bases; junction bases not matched to a gene: 8. CDR3 sequence reads: CATSAGTGNRYNEQFF. The CDR3 DNA sequence: TGTGCCACCAGTGCGGGGACAGGGAATAGGTACAATGAGCAGTTCTTC.

This clonotype was found a few times. J is TRBJ2-7 and V is TRBV28; D unclear. Germline V gene lookup returns CDR1 MDHEN and CDR2 SYDVKM. CDR3 size: 13 residues. The ends were cut back, 5 bases at V and 3 bases at J, with 11 bases in the middle. The CDR3 sequence: CASSPPPYYEQYF. CDR3 DNA: TGTGCCAGCAGTCCCCCACCGTACTACGAGCAGTACTTC.

This clonotype was found many times. This sequence joins TRBV18 and TRBJ2-1; D unclear. The V end lost 2 bases, the J end lost 5 bases, and 7 bases lay between the germline ends. Germline V gene lookup returns CDR1 KGHSH and CDR2 LQKENI. The CDR3 extends over 13 amino acids. CDR3 in DNA: TGTGCCAGCTCACCAGACCTCAACAATGAGCAGTTCTTC. It yields the protein CASSPDLNNEQFF.

This clonotype was counted between two and nine times. V usage is TRBV2 and J usage is TRBJ2-1; D may match TRBD1 or TRBD2 (5 bases each). The CDR3 spans 14 residues. Germline V gives CDR1 SNHLY, CDR2 FYNNEI. V was pared by 6 bases and J by 4 bases, with 13 bases between. The CDR3 DNA reads TGTGCCAGCAGCTTCCGGGACCGATACAATGAGCAGTTCTTC. Protein: CASSFRDRYNEQFF. Drawing the rest from reference TRBV2 and TRBJ2-1, the complete variable domain is EPEVTQTPSHQVTQMGQEVILRCVPISNHLYFYWYRQILGQKVEFLVSFYNNEISEKSEIFDDQFSVERPDGSNFTLKIRSTKLEDSAMYFCASSFRDRYNEQFFGPGTRLTVL.

This clonotype was picked up many times. The rearrangement links TRBV6-6 to TRBJ1-2; D is unresolved. The germline CDR1 and CDR2 sequences are MNHNY and SVGAGI (reference sequence). There are 12 residues in the CDR3. Trimming removed 6 bases at V and 1 base at J, with 6 bases between. The CDR3: CASRTFNYGYTF. The DNA of the CDR3 is TGTGCCAGCAGGACCTTTAACTATGGCTACACCTTC.

This clonotype was seen ten or more times. This chain uses TRBV20-1 with TRBJ2-7; maybe TRBD1 (5 bases). The CDR3 totals 14 residues. The ends were cut back, 3 bases at V and 1 base at J, with 13 bases in the middle. Germline V gene lookup returns CDR1 DFQATT and CDR2 SNEGSKA (reference sequence). The CDR3 nucleotides read TGCAGTGCTAGTTTGGGGCGCAGTTCCTACGAGCAGTACTTC. It yields the protein CSASLGRSSYEQYF.

This chain joins TRBV12-3 or TRBV12-4 and TRBJ2-5; D is possibly TRBD2 (5 bases). CDR3 length: 13 amino acids. V was clipped by 3 bases and J by 4 bases, with 9 bases between them. CDR3 DNA sequence: TGTGCCAGCAGTTTCCGGGGAGCAGAGACCCAGTACTTC. Translating it yields CASSFRGAETQYF.

The chain carries TRBV20-1 and TRBJ1-3, with D possibly TRBD1 on 6 matching bases. Trimming cost V 0 bases and J 4 bases, with 10 bases left between them. This CDR3 contains 14 residues. The germline gives CDR1 DFQATT, CDR2 SNEGSKA (reference sequence). The CDR3 region is CSAREWGAGNTIYF. The DNA of the CDR3 is TGCAGTGCTAGAGAGTGGGGGGCGGGAAACACCATATATTTT.

Only one count was recorded for this clonotype. A much larger clonotype is one base distant, so this may be a read error. Here the CDR3 omits its conserved ending phenylalanine or tryptophan, so a read error is the likely source. The rearrangement uses TRBV11-2 and TRBJ2-1, with TRBD1 matching 8 bases. The germline CDR1 and CDR2 sequences are SGHAT and FQNNGV. The CDR3 totals 13 residues. The ends lost 3 bases at V and 8 bases at J; junction bases unmatched: 3. CDR3 DNA sequence: TGTGCCAGCAGCTTGGACAGGGTCGATGAGCAGTTCTCC. This gives the protein CASSLDRVDEQFS.

The genes are TRBV20-1 and TRBJ2-5, with TRBD2 as a possible D gene (6 bases). In germline, CDR1 is DFQATT, CDR2 SNEGSKA (reference sequence). V was clipped by 2 bases and J by 9 bases, with 16 bases between them. This CDR3 spans 13 amino acids. The CDR3 is CSARYGVRESQYF. The CDR3 region has the DNA TGCAGTGCTAGATATGGCGTCCGGGAGTCCCAGTACTTC.

This clonotype has a count of ten or more. V is TRBV3-1 and J is TRBJ2-1, with 7 bases matching TRBD2. CDR3 length: 14 amino acids. From germline, CDR1 is LGHDT and CDR2 YNNKEL (reference sequence). Trimming cost V 4 bases and J 5 bases; bases outside gene matches: 5. CDR3 region: CASSPPTSHNEQFF. The CDR3 region has the DNA TGTGCCAGCAGCCCCCCGACTAGCCACAATGAGCAGTTCTTC.

V is TRBV13 and J is TRBJ2-7; a possible D gene is TRBD1 (6 bases). V shed 1 base and J shed 0 bases, with 19 bases lying between them. This CDR3 spans 18 amino acids. From germline, CDR1 is PRHDT and CDR2 FYEKMQ (reference sequence). The CDR3 spells CASSLASQGQKNSYEQYF. CDR3 coding DNA: TGTGCCAGCAGCTTAGCCTCCCAGGGGCAGAAGAACTCCTACGAGCAGTACTTC.

This chain connects TRBV27 to TRBJ1-2; TRBD1 agrees at 10 bases. Germline trimming cut 4 bases from V and 5 bases from J; bases unmatched to any gene: 7. The germline V gene has CDR1 MNHEY and CDR2 SMNVEV (reference sequence). The CDR3 loop spans 15 amino acids. CDR3 DNA: TGTGCCAGCAGTTCCTCCCGGGACAGGGGTTATGGCTACACCTTC. Its translation is CASSSSRDRGYGYTF.

The chain is built from TRBV27 and TRBJ2-7, with TRBD1 as a possible D gene (6 bases). The germline V and J ends were trimmed by 1 base and 5 bases, with 12 bases remaining between them. The CDR3 runs 14 residues. Germline lookup yields CDR1 MNHEY and CDR2 SMNVEV (reference sequence). CDR3 sequence (DNA): TGTGCCAGCAGTTTATACATCAGGGGTAACGAGCAGTACTTC. It translates to CASSLYIRGNEQYF.

In this sample, this clonotype turned up many times. The chain uses TRBV23-1 and TRBJ2-4; the D gene could be TRBD1 or TRBD2 (5 bases each). TRBV23-1 has ORF status, its function being uncertain. V gave up 4 bases and J gave up 0 bases, with 16 bases separating them. This CDR3 spans 17 amino acids. The CDR3 spells CASSPLTTGLAKNIQYF. DNA for the CDR3: TGCGCCAGCAGTCCCCTTACTACAGGACTAGCCAAAAACATTCAGTACTTC.

This clonotype has a handful of counts. V gene TRBV6-2 or TRBV6-3 combines with J gene TRBJ2-2, with 10 bases that match TRBD1. CDR3 length: 17 residues. V lost 6 bases and J lost 4; bases outside the gene matches: 11. From germline, CDR1 is MNHEY and CDR2 SVGEGT. CDR3 sequence: CASRKPGQGPSTGELFF. The CDR3 coding sequence is TGTGCCAGCAGAAAACCGGGACAGGGGCCCTCCACCGGGGAGCTGTTTTTT.

A few counts support this clonotype. The chain joins TRBV12-5 to TRBJ1-2; D ambiguous. Trimming removed 6 bases at V and 4 bases at J, with 9 bases between. CDR3 length equals 12 residues. CDR1 and CDR2 from the germline V gene are LGHNT and FRNRAP. The CDR3 bases are TGTGCTAGTGGCAACACAAGCTATGGCTACACCTTC. Protein sequence: CASGNTSYGYTF.

Worth noting for this clonotype: A much larger clone differs from this one at a single base, so this may be a read error. This chain joins TRBV11-2 and TRBJ2-3; D is unclear. Germline CDR1 reads SGHAT; CDR2 reads FQNNGV. CDR3 length: 12 amino acids. CDR3: CASNLRSDTQYF. As DNA, the CDR3 is TGTGCCAGCAACTTACGCTCAGATACGCAGTATTTT.

In this sample, this clonotype turned up many times. The J gene is TRBJ2-5, the V gene TRBV5-4, with D maybe TRBD1 (6 bases). CDR1 SGHNT and CDR2 YYREEE come from the germline V gene (reference sequence). V dropped 4 bases and J dropped 1 base, with 11 bases sitting between them. The CDR3 extends over 14 amino acids. The CDR3 protein is CASSLGHLQETQYF. CDR3 in DNA: TGTGCCAGCAGCCTGGGACACCTCCAAGAGACCCAGTACTTC.

The rearrangement joins TRBV7-8 to TRBJ2-3, with a possible D match to TRBD1 (6 bases). The CDR3 totals 15 residues. Deletions cut 0 bases from V and 4 bases from J, with 11 bases between. Germline V gene data show CDR1 as SGHVS and CDR2 as FQNEAQ. The CDR3 is CASSLAVQGPDTQYF. CDR3 bases: TGTGCCAGCAGCTTAGCCGTACAGGGTCCAGATACGCAGTATTTT.

The V gene is TRBV7-2, the J gene TRBJ2-7; 11 nucleotides align to TRBD2. This CDR3 contains 15 residues. Germline V gene sequence: CDR1 SGHTA, CDR2 FQGNSA. V trimming: 8 bases; J trimming: 4 bases; junction bases outside the gene matches: 10. CDR3 nucleotides: TGTGCCAGCCAGACTAGCGGGGATGATACTTACGAGCAGTACTTC. This sequence encodes CASQTSGDDTYEQYF. Looking up the rest from reference TRBV7-2 and TRBJ2-7 gives the full variable domain: GAGVSQSPSNKVTEKGKDVELRCDPISGHTALYWYRQSLGQGLEFLIYFQGNSAPDKSGLPSDRFSAERTGGSVSTLTIQRTQQEDSAVYLCASQTSGDDTYEQYFGPGTRLTVT.

The chain uses TRBV27 and TRBJ2-1; a weak D match, TRBD1 (5 bases). CDR1 MNHEY and CDR2 SMNVEV come from the germline V gene (reference sequence). V gave up 2 bases and J gave up 8 bases, with 7 bases separating them. The CDR3 has 12 residues. The CDR3 reads CASSLQGYEQFF. The CDR3 bases are TGTGCCAGCAGTTTACAGGGCTATGAGCAGTTCTTC.